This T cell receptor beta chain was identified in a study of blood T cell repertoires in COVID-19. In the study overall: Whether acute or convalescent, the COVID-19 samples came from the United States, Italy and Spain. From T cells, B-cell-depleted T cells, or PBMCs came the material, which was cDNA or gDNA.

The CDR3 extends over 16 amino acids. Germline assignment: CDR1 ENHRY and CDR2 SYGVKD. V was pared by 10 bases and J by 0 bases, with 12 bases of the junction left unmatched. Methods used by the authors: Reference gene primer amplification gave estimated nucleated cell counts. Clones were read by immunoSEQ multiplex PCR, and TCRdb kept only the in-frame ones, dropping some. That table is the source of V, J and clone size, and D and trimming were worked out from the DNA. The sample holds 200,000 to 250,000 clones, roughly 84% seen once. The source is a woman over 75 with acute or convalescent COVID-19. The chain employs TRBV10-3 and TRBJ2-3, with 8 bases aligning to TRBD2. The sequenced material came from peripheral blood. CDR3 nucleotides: TGTGCCACCCGGGGGGGATCACAGGGAAGCACAGATACGCAGTATTTT. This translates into CATRGGSQGSTDTQYF.